A selection of T cell receptor beta chains follows, all from one sample in a study of cytomegalovirus exposure and HLA in healthy donors. The repertoire was sequenced with immunoSEQ multiplex PCR; TCRdb's copy has only in-frame clones and lacks some. Altogether a few hundred thousand clones are present, 65% to 85% being singletons, with the ten largest covering under 2.5%. The specimen sequenced was PBMCs. The source of these receptors is a female donor in good health and CMV-seronegative. Both conserved end residues are part of each CDR3. The D gene is left open where the match is weak. Size is omitted from some rows. Given values are once, few, many or a class for expanded clones.

d_call j_call v_call clone_size cdr3_aa cdr3_nt
TRBD1 TRBJ2-2 TRBV7-9 - CSSFRDRGTLGELFF TGTTCCAGTTTTCGGGACAGGGGAACCCTCGGGGAGCTGTTTTTT
TRBD2 TRBJ2-1 TRBV6-1 - CASSGWTSGINNEQFF TGTGCCAGCAGTGGATGGACTAGCGGAATTAACAATGAGCAGTTCTTC
TRBD1 TRBJ1-1 TRBV6-6 - CASSRQGVAFF TGTGCCAGCAGCCGACAGGGTGTAGCTTTCTTT
TRBD1 TRBJ2-1 TRBV5-4 once CASSVGQEQFYNEQFF TGTGCCAGCAGCGTCGGACAGGAACAATTTTACAATGAGCAGTTCTTC
- TRBJ2-1 TRBV11-2 few CASSFLRVGYNEQFF TGTGCCAGCAGCTTCCTCAGGGTAGGGTACAATGAGCAGTTCTTC
TRBD1 TRBJ2-1 TRBV6-5 - CATVQDRGKVREQFF TGTGCCACCGTACAGGACAGGGGGAAGGTTCGCGAGCAGTTCTTC
- TRBJ2-2 TRBV30 - CAWSVRVGQGLPGELFF TGTGCCTGGAGTGTAAGGGTTGGGCAGGGGTTACCCGGGGAGCTGTTTTTT
- TRBJ2-7 TRBV19 few CASSTYGGSYEQYF TGTGCCAGTAGTACTTACGGCGGATCCTACGAGCAGTACTTC
TRBD2 TRBJ2-3 TRBV6-1 few CASSGWSSGRRSDTQYF TGTGCCAGCAGTGGGTGGTCTAGCGGGAGAAGATCAGATACGCAGTATTTT
- TRBJ1-2 TRBV2 - CASRLQAAYGYTF TGTGCCAGCAGGTTACAGGCCGCCTATGGCTACACCTTC
TRBD1 TRBJ1-1 TRBV6-5 few CASRDRAPNTEAFF TGTGCCAGCAGGGACAGGGCACCCAACACTGAAGCTTTCTTT
- TRBJ1-2 TRBV7-2 - CASSLALGGQIGGYTF TGTGCCAGCAGCTTAGCGCTCGGGGGGCAGATCGGTGGCTACACCTTC
TRBD1 TRBJ2-4 TRBV27 - CASSLGTGNIQYF TGTGCCAGCAGTTTGGGGACAGGTAACATTCAGTACTTC
TRBD1 TRBJ1-3 TRBV10-3 - CAISVVGQGPGNTIYF TGTGCCATCAGTGTTGTCGGACAGGGGCCTGGAAACACCATATATTTT
TRBD1 TRBJ2-7 TRBV11-3 - CASSPRDRGHVEQYF TGTGCCAGCAGCCCCCGGGACAGGGGGCATGTCGAGCAGTACTTC
- TRBJ1-1 TRBV2 - CASSEIRQNTEAFF TGTGCCAGCAGTGAGATCCGACAGAACACTGAAGCTTTCTTT
TRBD1 TRBJ2-1 TRBV2 - CASRGTGGNEQFF TGTGCCAGCAGGGGGACAGGGGGCAATGAGCAGTTCTTC
- TRBJ1-2 TRBV6-5 - CASTTLGGAEGYTF TGTGCCAGCACGACGTTGGGGGGGGCGGAGGGCTACACCTTC
- TRBJ2-7 TRBV28 - CASSPGVSYEQYF TGTGCCAGCAGCCCCGGGGTCTCCTACGAGCAGTACTTC
TRBD2 TRBJ2-1 TRBV11-2 - CASSLDWTSGHEQFF TGTGCCAGCAGCTTAGATTGGACTAGCGGGCATGAGCAGTTCTTC
TRBD2 TRBJ2-7 TRBV6-1 - CASSGGTSKDF TGTGCCAGCAGTGGGGGGACTAGCAAGGACTTC
TRBD1 TRBJ2-1 TRBV6-5 - CASSYRDSPNNEQFF TGTGCCAGCAGTTACCGGGACAGTCCTAACAATGAGCAGTTCTTC
- TRBJ1-2 TRBV5-6 once CASSLVAQGGYGYTF TGTGCCAGCAGCTTGGTGGCACAGGGTGGCTATGGCTACACCTTC
- TRBJ1-2 TRBV9 - CASSVAQGNYGYTF TGTGCCAGCAGCGTAGCCCAGGGAAACTATGGCTACACCTTC
- TRBJ2-7 TRBV27 - CASGTHVGGEQYF TGTGCCAGCGGAACCCACGTAGGGGGCGAGCAGTACTTC
- TRBJ2-3 TRBV7-7 - CASSQTPGVDTQYF TGTGCTAGCAGCCAGACCCCCGGGGTCGATACGCAGTATTTT
- TRBJ2-6 TRBV9 few CASSVGASGANVLTF TGTGCCAGCAGCGTGGGGGCCTCTGGGGCCAACGTCCTGACTTTC
- TRBJ1-2 TRBV7-8 - CASSQQDRYGYTF TGTGCCAGCAGCCAACAGGACCGCTATGGCTACACCTTC
- TRBJ2-7 TRBV19 - CASSISTSLVGSYEQYF TGTGCCAGTAGTATCTCTACTTCCCTAGTGGGCTCCTACGAGCAGTACTTC
- TRBJ1-3 TRBV11-2 few CASSLGGDPRDF TGTGCCAGCAGCTTAGGGGGGGACCCTCGGGATTTT
- TRBJ1-5 TRBV2 - CASTPDGRVGQPQHF TGTGCCAGCACCCCAGACGGCAGGGTGGGCCAGCCCCAGCATTTT
TRBD2 TRBJ2-3 TRBV11-2 - CASSPRSGAGDWDTQYF TGTGCCAGCAGCCCACGATCAGGAGCGGGAGATTGGGATACGCAGTATTTT
TRBD2 TRBJ2-1 TRBV5-1 - CASSLSGTSGDEQFF TGCGCCAGCAGCTTGAGTGGGACTAGCGGGGATGAGCAGTTCTTC
TRBD1 TRBJ1-4 TRBV6-1 - CASSSGQGTNEKLFF TGTGCCAGCAGTTCGGGACAGGGTACTAATGAAAAACTGTTTTTT
- TRBJ2-3 TRBV5-1 - CASQEGDYSVTDTQYF TGCGCCAGCCAAGAGGGGGACTATTCCGTCACAGATACGCAGTATTTT
- TRBJ1-2 TRBV28 - CASQGKGNYGYTF TGTGCCAGCCAGGGCAAGGGGAACTATGGCTACACCTTC
- TRBJ2-1 TRBV6-1 - CASTAGKGEQFF TGTGCCAGCACTGCCGGGAAGGGCGAGCAGTTCTTC
- TRBJ1-5 TRBV15 - CATSINRADQPQHF TGTGCCACCAGCATTAACAGGGCAGATCAGCCCCAGCATTTT
TRBD1 TRBJ1-1 TRBV30 few CAWGNKRGPLKGTEAFF TGTGCCTGGGGAAACAAGAGGGGGCCCTTGAAGGGCACTGAAGCTTTCTTT
TRBD2 TRBJ2-7 TRBV11-2 - CASRHSGAYEQYF TGTGCCAGCAGACATAGCGGGGCCTACGAGCAGTACTTC
TRBD2 TRBJ2-3 TRBV10-3 - CAISERLAGETDTQYF TGTGCCATCAGTGAGAGGCTAGCGGGAGAAACTGATACGCAGTATTTT
- TRBJ2-7 TRBV5-1 - CASRVDSPTYEQYF TGCGCCAGCAGGGTGGACAGCCCCACCTACGAGCAGTACTTC
- TRBJ2-6 TRBV21-1 - CASSKGGGPGANVLTF TGTGCCAGCAGCAAGGGAGGGGGGCCTGGGGCCAACGTCCTGACTTTC
TRBD1 TRBJ2-3 TRBV29-1 - CSVAPGGGDTQYF TGCAGCGTGGCGCCAGGGGGTGGGGATACGCAGTATTTT
- TRBJ2-7 TRBV6-1 few CASSDLPGGLSSYEQYF TGTGCCAGCAGTGACTTGCCAGGGGGGTTGAGTAGCTACGAGCAGTACTTC
- TRBJ2-5 TRBV5-1 - CASSQAPVETQYF TGCGCCAGCAGCCAGGCGCCGGTGGAGACCCAGTACTTC
- TRBJ2-4 TRBV7-2 - CASSSRAGIQYF TGTGCCAGCAGCTCCCGGGCGGGGATTCAGTACTTC
TRBD2 TRBJ2-5 TRBV7-9 once CASRLTSGRGETQYF TGTGCCAGCAGGCTGACTAGCGGGAGAGGAGAGACCCAGTACTTC